This is a list of T cell receptor beta chains from one sample in a study of T cells in Graves' hyperthyroidism and ophthalmopathy. A single record per CDR3 protein comes from TCRdb applying MiXCR to the multiplex PCR reads. The profile shows about 380,000 distinct CDR3 sequences, less than 20% of them singletons. Sequencing was done on a sample of blood. All receptors come from a man between 18 and 29 years old with Graves' ophthalmopathy. CDR3s include the opening cysteine and the closing phenylalanine or tryptophan. Fields, in order: clone size, D gene, CDR3 length, V gene, J gene, CDR3 DNA, CDR3 protein. A D gene is named only where the DNA matches it firmly. Size is omitted from some rows. Given values are once, few, many or a class for expanded clones.

many	.	10	TRBV25-1	TRBJ2-2	TGTGCCAGCAGTTCCGGGGAGCTGTTTTTT	CASSSGELFF
.	.	12	TRBV6-5	TRBJ2-7	TGTGCCAGCAGTTCCGTTGACTACGAGCAGTACTTC	CASSSVDYEQYF
.	.	16	TRBV4-1	TRBJ2-1	TGCGCCAGCAGCCAAGAAAGGATGAGCTCCTACAATGAGCAGTTCTTC	CASSQERMSSYNEQFF
few	.	16	TRBV14	TRBJ1-1	TGTGCCAGCAGCCTAGGTTATCTCTACGCCGACACTGAAGCTTTCTTT	CASSLGYLYADTEAFF
many	TRBD1	12	TRBV2	TRBJ2-7	TGTGCCAGCAGTCGACAGGGCTACGAGCAGTACTTC	CASSRQGYEQYF
many	TRBD2	16	TRBV20-1	TRBJ2-5	TGCAGTGCGGAAGCTAGCGGGGGGCCACGTGACGAGACCCAGTACTTC	CSAEASGGPRDETQYF
many	.	15	TRBV18	TRBJ1-4	TGTGCCAGCTCACCAGGGACAACAACTAATGAAAAACTGTTTTTT	CASSPGTTTNEKLFF
.	.	13	TRBV4-1	TRBJ2-3	TGCGCCAGCAGCCAAGTCTTCGCAGATACGCAGTATTTT	CASSQVFADTQYF
many	.	13	TRBV4-1	TRBJ2-7	TGCGCCAGCAGCCAAACAGGGAGATACGAGCAGTACTTC	CASSQTGRYEQYF
many	.	15	TRBV13	TRBJ1-6	TGTGCCAGCAGCTTAGAGGCTGAGTATAATTCACCCCTCCACTTT	CASSLEAEYNSPLHF
.	.	16	TRBV19	TRBJ2-1	TGTGCCAGTAGTCTGGGGACCCGGGGGCCCTACAATGAGCAGTTCTTC	CASSLGTRGPYNEQFF
.	.	15	TRBV5-6	TRBJ1-2	TGTGCCAGCAGCTCCCCGGGGGGATTGAACTATGGCTACACCTTC	CASSSPGGLNYGYTF
.	TRBD1	13	TRBV20-1	TRBJ1-1	TGCAGTGCTGTCAGGGGGCTGAACACTGAAGCTTTCTTT	CSAVRGLNTEAFF
few	TRBD1	18	TRBV13	TRBJ2-6	TGTGCCAGCAGCTTCCCGGGACAGATCGGAGGTGGGGCCAACGTCCTGACTTTC	CASSFPGQIGGGANVLTF
.	.	14	TRBV7-6	TRBJ2-5	TGTGCCAGCAGCTTAGCTAGGGGATGGGAGACCCAGTACTTC	CASSLARGWETQYF
.	.	13	TRBV6-1	TRBJ2-2	TGTGCCTGCGCCGGGGGATTGGCCGGGGAGCTGTTTTTT	CACAGGLAGELFF
many	TRBD1	14	TRBV20-1	TRBJ2-7	TGCAGTGCAGCGCCTGGGACAGGGATCCACGAGCAGTACTTC	CSAAPGTGIHEQYF
many	.	16	TRBV12-3/TRBV12-4	TRBJ1-1	TGTGCCAGCAGGGCGGGATTCCAGCTCGTGAACACTGAAGCTTTCTTT	CASRAGFQLVNTEAFF
.	TRBD2	16	TRBV20-1	TRBJ2-1	TGCAGTGCTTTCGGGACTAGCGGGGGGGCGAACAATGAGCAGTTCTTC	CSAFGTSGGANNEQFF
many	TRBD1	13	TRBV12-3/TRBV12-4	TRBJ2-5	TGTGCCAGCAGTCCGACAGGGCCGGGGACCCAGTACTTC	CASSPTGPGTQYF
many	.	14	TRBV5-1	TRBJ1-2	TGCGCCAGCAGCGTCGCAGGGGATCACTATGGCTACACCTTC	CASSVAGDHYGYTF
.	TRBD1	16	TRBV2	TRBJ2-5	TGTGCCAGCAGTGAAATAGGGACAGGGTTGGAAGAGACCCAGTACTTC	CASSEIGTGLEETQYF